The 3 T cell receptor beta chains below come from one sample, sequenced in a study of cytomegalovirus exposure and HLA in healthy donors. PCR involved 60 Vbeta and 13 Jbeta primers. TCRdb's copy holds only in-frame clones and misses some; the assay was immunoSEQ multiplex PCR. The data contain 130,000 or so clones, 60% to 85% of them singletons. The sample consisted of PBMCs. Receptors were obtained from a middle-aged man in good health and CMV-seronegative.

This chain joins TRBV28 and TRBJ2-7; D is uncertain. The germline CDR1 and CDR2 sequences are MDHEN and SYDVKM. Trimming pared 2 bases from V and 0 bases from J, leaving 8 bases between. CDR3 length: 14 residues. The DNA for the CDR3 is TGTGCCAGCAGTTTAGCTACCACCTCCTACGAGCAGTACTTC. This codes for CASSLATTSYEQYF.

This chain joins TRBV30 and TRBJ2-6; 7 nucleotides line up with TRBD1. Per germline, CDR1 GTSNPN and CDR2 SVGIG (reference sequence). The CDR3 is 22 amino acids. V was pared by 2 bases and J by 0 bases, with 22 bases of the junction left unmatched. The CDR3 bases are TGTGCCTGGAGTAGTGGGACAGCCTTTTTTTGGGACCCAAGCTCTGGGGCCAACGTCCTGACTTTC. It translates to CAWSSGTAFFWDPSSGANVLTF.

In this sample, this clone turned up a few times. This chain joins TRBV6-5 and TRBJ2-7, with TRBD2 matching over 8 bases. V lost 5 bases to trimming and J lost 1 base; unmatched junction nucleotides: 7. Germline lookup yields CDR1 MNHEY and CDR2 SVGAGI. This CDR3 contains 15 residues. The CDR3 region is CASSTSAGASYEQYF. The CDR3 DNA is TGTGCCAGCAGTACTTCAGCGGGAGCATCCTACGAGCAGTACTTC.